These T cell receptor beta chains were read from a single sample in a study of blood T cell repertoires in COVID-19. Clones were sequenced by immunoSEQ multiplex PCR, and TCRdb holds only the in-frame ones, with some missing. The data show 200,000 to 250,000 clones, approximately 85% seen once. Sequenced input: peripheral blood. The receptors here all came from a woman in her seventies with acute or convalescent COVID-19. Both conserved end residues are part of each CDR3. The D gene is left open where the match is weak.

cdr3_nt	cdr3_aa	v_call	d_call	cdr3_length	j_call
TGCGCCAGCAGCTTTGGACAGGGGTCCACCGGGGAGCTGTTTTTT	CASSFGQGSTGELFF	TRBV5-1	TRBD1	15	TRBJ2-2
TGTGCCACCAGCAGAGATCGGGGTAGCAATCAGCCCCAGCATTTT	CATSRDRGSNQPQHF	TRBV15	.	15	TRBJ1-5
TGTGCCAGCAGTGAAGGCAGGGGAAGCACCGGGGAGCTGTTTTTT	CASSEGRGSTGELFF	TRBV2	.	15	TRBJ2-2
TGTGCCATCAGTGAGTCTCGACTCCCCAATGAAAAACTGTTTTTT	CAISESRLPNEKLFF	TRBV10-3	.	15	TRBJ1-4
TGTGCCAGTAGTAGGACGACAGGGATTAATGAAAAACTGTTTTTT	CASSRTTGINEKLFF	TRBV19	TRBD1	15	TRBJ1-4
TGTGCCAGCAGCCCCAGGCCGGGACAGGGGGGCGGGGAGCTGTTTTTT	CASSPRPGQGGGELFF	TRBV7-6	TRBD1	16	TRBJ2-2
TGCGCCAGCAGCTTGTTGAAGGACAGTTCCACTATCTACGAGCAGTACTTC	CASSLLKDSSTIYEQYF	TRBV5-1	.	17	TRBJ2-7
TGTGCCAGCAGCCTACAGCGGGGGAGTTGGAATGAGCAGTTCTTC	CASSLQRGSWNEQFF	TRBV6-2/TRBV6-3	TRBD2	15	TRBJ2-1
TGTGCCAGCTCTCAAAGGGGCGAGCAGTACTTC	CASSQRGEQYF	TRBV12-3/TRBV12-4	.	11	TRBJ2-7
TGTGCCAGTATCGGGCAGGGGTGGACCGGGGAGCTGTTTTTT	CASIGQGWTGELFF	TRBV19	.	14	TRBJ2-2